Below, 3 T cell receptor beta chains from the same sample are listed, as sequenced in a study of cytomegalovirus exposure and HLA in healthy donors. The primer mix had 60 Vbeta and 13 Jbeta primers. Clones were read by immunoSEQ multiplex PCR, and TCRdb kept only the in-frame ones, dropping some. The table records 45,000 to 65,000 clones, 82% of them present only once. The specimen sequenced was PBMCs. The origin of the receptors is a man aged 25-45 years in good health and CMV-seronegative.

The CDR3 bases are TGTGCCAGCAGTTTAAGTCAGAACTATGGCTACACCTTC. Its translation is CASSLSQNYGYTF. The chain joins TRBV28 to TRBJ1-2; D unclear. V lost 2 bases and J lost 2, with 6 bases in between. CDR1 is MDHEN, CDR2 SYDVKM, per germline. The CDR3 spans 13 residues.

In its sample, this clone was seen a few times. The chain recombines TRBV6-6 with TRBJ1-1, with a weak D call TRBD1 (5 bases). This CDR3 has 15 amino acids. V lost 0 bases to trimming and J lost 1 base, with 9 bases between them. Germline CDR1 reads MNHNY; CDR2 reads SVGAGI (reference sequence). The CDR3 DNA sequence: TGTGCCAGCAGTTACTCGACAGAAAGGAACACTGAAGCTTTCTTT. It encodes CASSYSTERNTEAFF.

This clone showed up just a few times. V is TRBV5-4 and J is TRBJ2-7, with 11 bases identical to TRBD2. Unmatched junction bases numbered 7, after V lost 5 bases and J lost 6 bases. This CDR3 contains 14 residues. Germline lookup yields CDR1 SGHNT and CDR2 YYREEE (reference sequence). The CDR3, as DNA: TGTGCCAGCAGGTTAGCGGGGGGGCCTTCCGAGCAGTACTTC. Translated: CASRLAGGPSEQYF.